These 16 T cell receptor beta chains were all obtained from the same sample, sequenced in a study of T cell clusters in autoimmune cytopenias (dated by TCRdb to about 2019). Sequencing used an Illumina MiSeq. Multiplex PCR with a touch-down protocol amplified TRB rearrangements, with the TRB-A and TRB-B primer pools combined in a single tube. TCRdb reprocessed the sequencing reads and holds a single record per CDR3 protein sequence, with no DNA. The sample's records list a few thousand distinct CDR3 sequences. Jointly, the top ten make up 15% of the sample. Each sample's TRB amplification started from 200 to 300 ng of peripheral blood genomic DNA, which corresponds to tens of thousands of genome equivalents. This sample was also put to use in a study of T cell repertoires in aging, cancer and after chemotherapy.

Specimen: peripheral blood. The source is a human donor in good health.

This clonotype registers medium-sized by frequency. The rearrangement uses TRBV19 and TRBJ1-5; no DNA is available, so the TRBD1 call from TCRdb remains unchecked. This CDR3 spans 14 amino acids. Germline loops: CDR1 LNHDA, CDR2 SQIVND (reference sequence). This chain's CDR3 is CASYRGVGNQPQHF.

The rearrangement links TRBV29-1 to TRBJ1-4; TCRdb calls TRBD1, which cannot be checked without DNA. Germline CDR1 reads SQVTM; CDR2 reads ANQGSEA. The CDR3 spans 15 residues. Here the CDR3 reads CSVDGTGGTNEKLFF.

The genes are TRBV7-6 and TRBJ1-2; TCRdb gives TRBD1 as the D gene, but with no DNA this cannot be confirmed. The V gene's germline CDR1 is SGHVS and CDR2 FNYEAQ. This CDR3 comprises 14 residues. The CDR3 reads CASSVGQGNYGYTF.

V and J are TRBV6-2 or TRBV6-3 and TRBJ1-3. CDR1 is MNHEY, CDR2 SVGEGT, per germline. This CDR3 region has 15 residues. The CDR3 loop is CASRPFIRSGNTIYF.

CDR3 in amino acids: CASSWWSQEDNYGYTF. The chain carries TRBV5-6 and TRBJ1-2; the D call from TCRdb, TRBD1, cannot be confirmed without DNA. The germline gives CDR1 SGHDT, CDR2 YYEEEE. The CDR3 consists of 16 residues. Supplemented by reference TRBV5-6 and TRBJ1-2, the full variable domain reads DAGVTQSPTHLIKTRGQQVTLRCSPKSGHDTVSWYQQALGQGPQFIFQYYEEEERQRGNFPDRFSGHQFPNYSSELNVNALLLGDSALYLCASSWWSQEDNYGYTFGSGTRLTVV.

The genes are TRBV12-3 or TRBV12-4 and TRBJ2-1; TCRdb reports TRBD2, a call that lacks DNA to check it against. CDR3 size: 17 residues. The CDR3 sequence is CASSGEVGTSGYNEQFF.

V gene TRBV6-1 combines with J gene TRBJ2-3; there is no DNA to check the TCRdb D call of TRBD2. Germline-derived CDR1 and CDR2 are MNHNS and SASEGT. This CDR3 spans 16 amino acids. CDR3 sequence: CASSAASGGSTDTQYF.

This CDR3 reads CATSGPRRGQGPDTQYF. The chain carries TRBV24-1 and TRBJ2-3; TCRdb designates TRBD1, a call that cannot be tested without DNA. This CDR3 has 17 amino acids. The V gene's germline CDR1 is KGHDR and CDR2 SFDVKD.

This clonotype counts as medium-sized (0.01 to 0.1%) by frequency. The chain recombines TRBV19 with TRBJ2-7; TCRdb's D call, TRBD1, is unchecked because there is no DNA. Germline CDR1 LNHDA, CDR2 SQIVND (reference sequence). The CDR3 contains 14 residues. The CDR3 region is CASSVRTRQGEQYF.

This chain joins TRBV6-2 or TRBV6-3 and TRBJ1-5; the TCRdb call, TRBD1, lacks DNA for checking. Germline CDR1 reads MNHEY; CDR2 reads SVGEGT. The CDR3 consists of 14 residues. CDR3 residues: CASTRDRANQPQHF.

This clonotype is medium-sized by frequency. This rearrangement joins TRBV6-5 to TRBJ1-1. The CDR3 has 11 amino acids. Germline V lookup: CDR1 MNHEY, CDR2 SVGAGI. The chain's CDR3 is CASLPTTEAFF.

The chain links TRBV30 to TRBJ2-1; the TCRdb D gene call, TRBD2, has no DNA to confirm it. Germline V CDR1 and CDR2: GTSNPN, SVGIG (reference sequence). The CDR3 runs 12 residues. The CDR3 protein is CACFGGYNEQFF. Drawing the rest from reference TRBV30 and TRBJ2-1, the complete variable domain is SQTIHQWPATLVQPVGSPLSLECTVEGTSNPNLYWYRQAAGRGLQLLFYSVGIGQISSEVPQNLSASRPQDRQFILSSKKLLLSDSGFYLCACFGGYNEQFFGPGTRLTVL.

According to its frequency, this clonotype is medium-sized. The rearrangement joins TRBV6-5 to TRBJ1-3. The CDR3 extends over 18 amino acids. Germline V gene sequence: CDR1 MNHEY, CDR2 SVGAGI. CDR3 sequence: CASSYSSSAEHSGNTIYF.

The chain is built from TRBV15 and TRBJ1-4. Germline lookup yields CDR1 LNHNV and CDR2 YYDKDF (reference sequence). The CDR3 has 20 residues. CDR3 residues: CATSRDGVSFGKTTNEKLFF.

The CDR3 reads CATSDVGQPQHF. J is TRBJ1-5 and V is TRBV24-1. CDR1 and CDR2 from the germline V gene are KGHDR and SFDVKD. The CDR3 is made up of 12 amino acids.

J is TRBJ1-4 and V is TRBV7-9. The length of the CDR3 is 12 residues. Per the germline V gene, CDR1 is SEHNR and CDR2 is FQNEAQ (reference sequence). CDR3 in amino acids: CASSFRDTQLFF.